A selection of T cell receptor beta chains follows, all from one sample in a study of blood T cells in healthy people across ages. TCRdb used MiXCR to reprocess the 5' RACE reads, holding one entry per CDR3 protein. The sample includes some 640,000 distinct CDR3 sequences, less than 35% of them seen just once. The sequencing sample was made of blood. The receptors stem from an elderly woman in good health. The CDR3 runs from the conserved cysteine through the conserved F or W. A D gene is named only where the DNA matches it firmly. The size field is filled for only some rows; it gives once, few, many or a size class.

v_call	d_call	clone_size	j_call	cdr3_aa	cdr3_nt
TRBV4-2	-	many	TRBJ2-3	CASSQEGFRTEQGGTQYF	TGTGCCAGCAGCCAAGAAGGGTTCCGGACCGAACAGGGAGGTACGCAGTATTTT
TRBV7-9	-	many	TRBJ1-1	CASSFQTGITEAFF	TGTGCCAGCAGCTTCCAAACAGGGATCACTGAAGCTTTCTTT
TRBV7-9	-	-	TRBJ1-3	CASSGGTGNFGNTIYF	TGTGCCAGCAGCGGGGGCACAGGGAATTTTGGAAACACCATATATTTT
TRBV12-3/TRBV12-4	TRBD2	many	TRBJ2-1	CASSQKSQLAGADNEQFF	TGTGCCAGCAGTCAGAAATCCCAACTAGCGGGGGCCGACAATGAGCAGTTCTTC
TRBV2	-	-	TRBJ2-4	CASSGETKNIQYF	TGTGCCAGCAGCGGGGAAACCAAAAACATTCAGTACTTC
TRBV29-1	TRBD1	-	TRBJ1-5	CSVWTGYNQPQHF	TGCAGCGTTTGGACAGGGTACAATCAGCCCCAGCATTTT
TRBV5-1	-	-	TRBJ2-2	CASSLDGSNTGELFF	TGCGCCAGCAGCTTGGACGGCTCGAACACCGGGGAGCTGTTTTTT
TRBV5-5	TRBD2	-	TRBJ2-1	CASSAIISGGETQFF	TGTGCCAGCAGCGCCATCATTAGCGGGGGTGAGACCCAGTTCTTC
TRBV10-3	TRBD1	-	TRBJ1-4	CAISEEGAKYEEKLFF	TGTGCCATCAGTGAGGAGGGGGCGAAATATGAGGAAAAACTGTTTTTT
TRBV12-3/TRBV12-4	TRBD1	few	TRBJ1-2	CASSLIPGGDYGYTF	TGTGCCAGCAGTTTAATCCCAGGGGGGGACTATGGCTACACCTTC
TRBV5-1	-	-	TRBJ1-1	CASSLKQGAWDTEAFF	TGCGCCAGCAGCTTAAAACAGGGAGCCTGGGACACTGAAGCTTTCTTT
TRBV30	TRBD2	few	TRBJ2-1	CAWSVQGLAGLQFF	TGTGCCTGGAGTGTACAGGGACTAGCGGGCCTGCAGTTCTTC
TRBV25-1	TRBD1	many	TRBJ1-2	CASSLGGGGLAGYTF	TGTGCCAGCAGTCTCGGAGGGGGCGGCTTGGCTGGCTACACCTTC
TRBV15	TRBD1	few	TRBJ2-1	CATSREGGTGGLISYNEQFF	TGTGCCACCAGCAGAGAGGGCGGGACAGGGGGCCTAATATCCTACAATGAGCAGTTCTTC